Below are 22 T cell receptor beta chains sequenced from a single sample in a study of T cells in Graves' hyperthyroidism and ophthalmopathy. The source material, RNA transcripts, was used to amplify TCR beta CDR3 regions. Researchers ran a first-round RT-PCR on the TCR CDR3 using the HTBI primer set. Via MiXCR, TCRdb re-called the multiplex PCR reads, giving one row per CDR3 protein. The sample contains about 600,000 distinct CDR3 sequences, approximately 15% of which appear only once. The sequencing input was blood. The receptors were sampled from a woman aged 45-60 years with Graves' ophthalmopathy.

Ten or more counts support this clonotype. The chain employs TRBV28 and TRBJ1-1; 7 nucleotides match TRBD1. This CDR3 has 16 residues. Looked up from germline, CDR1 is MDHEN and CDR2 is SYDVKM. V was clipped by 2 bases and J by 4 bases; unmatched bases: 10. The CDR3 DNA follows: TGTGCCAGCAGTTTAAGGAAGAGGGGGCGCGGCACTGAAGCTTTCTTT. Its protein is CASSLRKRGRGTEAFF.

In DNA form, the CDR3 reads TGTGCCAGCAAGTCGCGGTCGCCAGATACGCAGTATTTT. This codes for CASKSRSPDTQYF. The rearrangement uses TRBV6-2 or TRBV6-3 and TRBJ2-3; D is unclear. Germline lookup yields CDR1 MNHEY and CDR2 SVGEGT. This CDR3 contains 13 residues. The ends were cut back, 7 bases at V and 4 bases at J, with 12 bases in the middle.

The sample holds many counts of this clonotype. The chain links TRBV20-1 to TRBJ2-5; 9 bases agree with TRBD2. This CDR3 contains 16 residues. Germline CDR1 and CDR2: DFQATT and SNEGSKA (reference sequence). V trimming: 3 bases; J trimming: 3 bases; junction bases outside the gene matches: 11. CDR3 loop: CSASPLAGAGKETQYF. CDR3 bases: TGCAGTGCTAGTCCCTTAGCGGGAGCGGGTAAAGAGACCCAGTACTTC.

This clonotype was seen only a few times. The gene calls are TRBV7-9 and TRBJ2-5; 14 positions agree with TRBD2. This CDR3 has 18 residues. CDR1 is SEHNR, CDR2 FQNEAQ, per germline (reference sequence). V trimming: 5 bases; J trimming: 3 bases; junction bases outside the gene matches: 11. CDR3 DNA: TGTGCCAGCAGCGCCGGGACTAGCGGGAGAGTCGACAAAGAGACCCAGTACTTC. Its protein product is CASSAGTSGRVDKETQYF.

This clonotype showed up many times. The CDR3 protein is CASSYRGGFYNEQFF. The CDR3 DNA reads TGTGCCAGCAGTTATAGAGGGGGGTTCTACAATGAGCAGTTCTTC. This chain joins TRBV6-1 and TRBJ2-1; TRBD1 or TRBD2 may be the D gene (6 bases each). This CDR3 is built from 15 residues. The germline V gene encodes CDR1 MNHNS and CDR2 SASEGT. Trimming shortened V by 5 bases and J by 3 bases, and 14 bases separated the two germline ends.

This chain connects TRBV6-1 to TRBJ1-2; 7 nucleotides align to TRBD1. Germline loops: CDR1 MNHNS, CDR2 SASEGT. This CDR3 region has 16 residues. V dropped 7 bases and J dropped 4; count of bases not matched to a gene: 15. This CDR3 reads CASTPPTGVGVYGYTF. CDR3 coding DNA: TGTGCCAGCACCCCCCCTACAGGGGTTGGTGTCTATGGCTACACCTTC.

Written as DNA, the CDR3 is TGTGCCAGCAGCCAAGGGGGACTAGCGGGAGAGGGGACCCAGTACTTC. The encoded protein is CASSQGGLAGEGTQYF. J is TRBJ2-5 and V is TRBV14; 14 positions agree with TRBD2. Trimming cost V 1 base and J 7 bases; bases outside gene matches: 5. The germline V gene has CDR1 SGHDN and CDR2 FVKESK. The CDR3 is made up of 16 amino acids.

The V and J genes are TRBV25-1 and TRBJ1-2; D may be TRBD1 (5 bases). V dropped 8 bases and J dropped 4 bases, with 14 bases sitting between them. In germline, CDR1 is MGHDK, CDR2 SYGVNS. CDR3 size: 13 residues. In nucleotides, the CDR3 is TGTGCCAGCTCACCCGGGACCCGCTATGGCTACACCTTC. Translating gives CASSPGTRYGYTF.

This clonotype was counted only a few times. This chain uses TRBV7-9 with TRBJ2-5, with D possibly being TRBD2 (6 bases). Germline V gene data show CDR1 as SEHNR and CDR2 as FQNEAQ (reference sequence). V lost 2 bases, J lost 0 bases, and 10 bases lay in between. The CDR3 is made up of 15 amino acids. The CDR3: CASSLSRTNQETQYF. The CDR3 bases are TGTGCCAGCAGCTTAAGCCGGACTAACCAAGAGACCCAGTACTTC.

The table lists this clonotype with many counts. The chain recombines TRBV7-2 with TRBJ2-2, with D tentatively TRBD1 (5 bases). Germline-derived CDR1 and CDR2 are SGHTA and FQGNSA. The CDR3 covers 15 residues. Trimming left V 1 base short and J 3 bases short, with 9 bases between. The CDR3 DNA is TGTGCCAGCAGCTTAGGGCAGGGATACACCGGGGAGCTGTTTTTT. It translates to CASSLGQGYTGELFF.

This clonotype came up many times. The chain links TRBV30 to TRBJ1-1, with D hard to call. Trimming left V 2 bases short and J 1 base short, with 5 bases between. Germline V gene data show CDR1 as GTSNPN and CDR2 as SVGIG (reference sequence). The CDR3 spans 12 residues. The CDR3, as DNA: TGTGCCTGGAGTTTCGGGAACACTGAAGCTTTCTTT. This encodes CAWSFGNTEAFF. Filled out from reference TRBV30 and TRBJ1-1, the complete variable domain reads SQTIHQWPATLVQPVGSPLSLECTVEGTSNPNLYWYRQAAGRGLQLLFYSVGIGQISSEVPQNLSASRPQDRQFILSSKKLLLSDSGFYLCAWSFGNTEAFFGQGTRLTVV.

This clonotype was detected many times. The V call is TRBV12-3 or TRBV12-4, the J call TRBJ2-5, with D perhaps matching TRBD1 or TRBD2 (5 bases each). Trimming cost V 4 bases and J 4 bases, with 28 bases left between them. The CDR3 contains 19 residues. For the CDR3, the DNA is TGTGCCAGCAGTTCGACTGGGCGGGTGACAGCCTCGGGTGGAGAGACCCAGTACTTC. It specifies CASSSTGRVTASGGETQYF.

The chain employs TRBV7-9 and TRBJ1-2, with a tentative D call TRBD1 (6 bases). The V end was cut by 4 bases, the J end by 6 bases, with 15 bases between. Germline V lookup: CDR1 SEHNR, CDR2 FQNEAQ (reference sequence). The CDR3 is 14 amino acids. CDR3 bases: TGTGCCAGCAGCTCCTCAGGGGCGCAGAATGGCTACACCTTC. It is translated as CASSSSGAQNGYTF. Full variable domain (outside the CDR3, taken from reference TRBV7-9 and TRBJ1-2): DTGVSQNPRHKITKRGQNVTFRCDPISEHNRLYWYRQTLGQGPEFLTYFQNEAQLEKSRLLSDRFSAERPKGSFSTLEIQRTEQGDSAMYLCASSSSGAQNGYTFGSGTRLTVV.

This clonotype showed up just a few times. Mismatch with germline at one junction end may stem from a read error. The chain joins TRBV2 to TRBJ1-6; no clear D gene. The CDR3 runs to 16 residues. Germline assignment: CDR1 SNHLY and CDR2 FYNNEI. The CDR3 sequence is CASSKTRSSYNSPPHF. For the CDR3, the DNA is TGTGCCAGCAGCAAAACCAGGAGCTCCTATAATTCACCCCCCCACTTT.

This clonotype was counted many times. The rearrangement joins TRBV30 to TRBJ1-6, with D possibly TRBD1 on 5 matching bases. V lost 7 bases, J lost 4 bases, and 17 bases lay in between. The CDR3 spans 15 residues. Germline lookup yields CDR1 GTSNPN and CDR2 SVGIG (reference sequence). The CDR3 DNA reads TGTGCCTCGGAAGGTGCAGGGTGGTATAATTCACCCCTCCACTTT. Amino acids: CASEGAGWYNSPLHF.

This clonotype was recorded at least ten times. J is TRBJ1-4 and V is TRBV12-5; D is unclear. Per germline, CDR1 LGHNT and CDR2 FRNRAP. V lost 0 bases and J 8 bases, leaving 16 bases between the germline ends. CDR3 length: 16 amino acids. CDR3 in amino acids: CASGLVLGNQAEKLFF. The DNA of the CDR3 is TGTGCTAGTGGTTTGGTTTTAGGAAACCAGGCCGAAAAACTGTTTTTT.

This sequence joins TRBV5-1 and TRBJ2-7; no reliable D call. Looked up from germline, CDR1 is SGHRS and CDR2 is YFSETQ. The CDR3 sequence is 14 residues long. Trimming removed 4 bases from V and 2 bases from J, with 13 bases in between. This CDR3 reads CASSLRTDAYEQYF. The DNA of the CDR3 is TGCGCCAGCAGCCTGCGGACCGACGCCTACGAGCAGTACTTC. The variable domain in full, completed from reference TRBV5-1 and TRBJ2-7, reads KAGVTQTPRYLIKTRGQQVTLSCSPISGHRSVSWYQQTPGQGLQFLFEYFSETQRNKGNFPGRFSGRQFSNSRSEMNVSTLELGDSALYLCASSLRTDAYEQYFGPGTRLTVT.

This clonotype has only a few counts. The V gene is TRBV20-1, the J gene TRBJ2-2; 10 positions match TRBD2. In germline, CDR1 is DFQATT, CDR2 SNEGSKA (reference sequence). The CDR3 is 19 residues long. V shed 0 bases and J 3 bases; nucleotides not matched to a gene: 13. DNA of the CDR3: TGCAGTGCTAGAGATAGGCTAGCGGGAGTATATAGGGACACCGGGGAGCTGTTTTTT. As protein: CSARDRLAGVYRDTGELFF.

This clonotype came up many times. This chain joins TRBV20-1 and TRBJ2-7; 12 nucleotides agree with TRBD1. Germline assignment: CDR1 DFQATT and CDR2 SNEGSKA (reference sequence). The CDR3 has 15 residues. Trimming at V came to 0 bases and at J to 7 bases, leaving 7 bases not matched to a gene. CDR3 amino acids: CSARDEGQGAEEQYF. In DNA form, the CDR3 reads TGCAGTGCTAGAGATGAGGGACAGGGGGCAGAGGAGCAGTACTTC.

V and J are TRBV3-1 and TRBJ2-1; TRBD2 matches 9 bases. This CDR3 is 17 amino acids long. CDR1 LGHDT and CDR2 YNNKEL come from the germline V gene (reference sequence). V was pared by 0 bases and J by 7 bases, with 10 bases of the junction left unmatched. CDR3 residues: CASSQDVASGILNEQFF. The CDR3 DNA follows: TGTGCCAGCAGCCAAGATGTGGCTAGCGGGATCCTTAATGAGCAGTTCTTC.

This clonotype was picked up many times. The chain has TRBV5-8 and TRBJ2-3, with D possibly matching TRBD1 (5 bases). V lost 6 bases and J 3 bases, leaving 14 bases between the germline ends. Germline values: CDR1 SGHTS, CDR2 YDEGEE. The length of the CDR3 is 14 residues. Here the CDR3 reads CASTHGAVTDTQYF. The CDR3 DNA is TGTGCCAGCACTCATGGGGCAGTAACAGATACGCAGTATTTT.

The chain couples TRBV7-2 to TRBJ2-5; D might be TRBD2 (6 bases). The CDR3 has 16 residues. Trimming took 5 bases from V and 1 from J, leaving 17 bases between them. Germline V CDR1 and CDR2: SGHTA, FQGNSA. The CDR3 DNA reads as TGTGCCAGCAGCCCCGCTGGCGGGACTTTCCAAGAGACCCAGTACTTC. Its protein is CASSPAGGTFQETQYF.